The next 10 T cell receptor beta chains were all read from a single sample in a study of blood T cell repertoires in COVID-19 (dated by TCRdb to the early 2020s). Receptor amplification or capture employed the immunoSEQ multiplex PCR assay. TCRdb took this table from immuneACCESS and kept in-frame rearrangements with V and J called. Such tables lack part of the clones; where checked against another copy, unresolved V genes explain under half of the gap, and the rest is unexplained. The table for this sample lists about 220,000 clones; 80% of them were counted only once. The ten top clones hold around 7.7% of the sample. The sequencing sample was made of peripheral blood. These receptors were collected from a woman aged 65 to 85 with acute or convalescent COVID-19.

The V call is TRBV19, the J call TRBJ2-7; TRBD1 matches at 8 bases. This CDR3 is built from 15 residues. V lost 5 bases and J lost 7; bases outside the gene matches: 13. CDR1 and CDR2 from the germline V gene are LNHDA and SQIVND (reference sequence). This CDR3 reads CASSVYGTGIQEQYF. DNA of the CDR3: TGTGCCAGTAGTGTCTACGGGACAGGAATTCAAGAGCAGTACTTC.

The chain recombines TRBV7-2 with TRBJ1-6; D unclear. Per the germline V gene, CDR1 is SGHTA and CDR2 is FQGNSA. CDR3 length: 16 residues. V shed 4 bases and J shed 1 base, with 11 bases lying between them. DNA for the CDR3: TGTGCCAGCAGCTCCGGTACTAATTCCTATAATTCACCCCTCCACTTT. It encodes CASSSGTNSYNSPLHF. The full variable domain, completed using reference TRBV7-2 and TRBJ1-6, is GAGVSQSPSNKVTEKGKDVELRCDPISGHTALYWYRQSLGQGLEFLIYFQGNSAPDKSGLPSDRFSAERTGGSVSTLTIQRTQQEDSAVYLCASSSGTNSYNSPLHFGNGTRLTVT.

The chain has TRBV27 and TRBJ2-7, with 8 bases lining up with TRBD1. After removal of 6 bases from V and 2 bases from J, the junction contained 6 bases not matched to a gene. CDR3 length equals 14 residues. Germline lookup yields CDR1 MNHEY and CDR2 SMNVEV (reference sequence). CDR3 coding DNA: TGTGCCAGCAGCAGGGGGCCACGCACCTACGAGCAGTACTTC. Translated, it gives CASSRGPRTYEQYF.

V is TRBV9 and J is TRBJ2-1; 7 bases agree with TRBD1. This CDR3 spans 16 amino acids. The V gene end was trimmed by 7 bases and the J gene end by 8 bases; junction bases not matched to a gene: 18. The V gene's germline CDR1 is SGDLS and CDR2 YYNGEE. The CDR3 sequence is CASRPGIGTDRYEQFF. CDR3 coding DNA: TGTGCCAGCCGACCCGGGATCGGGACAGATCGGTATGAGCAGTTCTTC.

This CDR3 is CASSIAGAYNSPLHF. In nucleotides, the CDR3 is TGTGCCAGTAGTATAGCAGGGGCGTATAATTCACCCCTCCACTTT. This chain joins TRBV19 and TRBJ1-6; D may be TRBD1 (6 bases). The germline V and J ends were trimmed by 1 base and 4 bases, with 8 bases remaining between them. CDR1 LNHDA and CDR2 SQIVND come from the germline V gene (reference sequence). There are 15 residues in the CDR3.

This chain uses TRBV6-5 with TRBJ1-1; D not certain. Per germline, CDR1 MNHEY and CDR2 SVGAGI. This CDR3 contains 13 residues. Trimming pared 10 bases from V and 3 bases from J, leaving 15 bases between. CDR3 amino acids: CAISYARDTEAFF. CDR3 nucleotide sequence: TGTGCCATCTCATACGCGAGAGACACTGAAGCTTTCTTT.

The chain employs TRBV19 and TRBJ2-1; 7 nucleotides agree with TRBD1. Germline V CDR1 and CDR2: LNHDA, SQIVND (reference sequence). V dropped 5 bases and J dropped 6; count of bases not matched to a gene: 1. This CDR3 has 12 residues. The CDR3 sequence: CASSHRGNEQFF. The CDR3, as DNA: TGTGCCAGTAGTCACAGGGGCAATGAGCAGTTCTTC.

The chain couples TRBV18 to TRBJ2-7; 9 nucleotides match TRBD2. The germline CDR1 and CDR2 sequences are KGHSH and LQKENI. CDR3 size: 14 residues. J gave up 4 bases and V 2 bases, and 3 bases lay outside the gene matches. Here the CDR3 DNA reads TGTGCCAGCTCACCAGCGGGGGGGCTTTACGAGCAGTACTTC. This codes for CASSPAGGLYEQYF.

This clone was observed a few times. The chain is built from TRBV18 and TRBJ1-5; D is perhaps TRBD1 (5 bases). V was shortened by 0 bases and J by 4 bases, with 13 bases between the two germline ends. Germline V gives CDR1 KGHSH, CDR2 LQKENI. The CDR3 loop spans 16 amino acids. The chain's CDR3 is CASSPPNGARNQPQHF. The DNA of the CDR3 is TGTGCCAGCTCACCACCGAATGGGGCTCGGAATCAGCCCCAGCATTTT. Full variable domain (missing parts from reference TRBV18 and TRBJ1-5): NAGVMQNPRHLVRRRGQEARLRCSPMKGHSHVYWYRQLPEEGLKFMVYLQKENIIDESGMPKERFSAEFPKEGPSILRIQQVVRGDSAAYFCASSPPNGARNQPQHFGDGTRLSIL.

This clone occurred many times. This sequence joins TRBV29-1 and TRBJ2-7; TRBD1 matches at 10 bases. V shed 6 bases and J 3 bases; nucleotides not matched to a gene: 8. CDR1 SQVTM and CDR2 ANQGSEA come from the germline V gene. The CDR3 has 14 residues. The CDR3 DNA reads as TGCAGCGTGACTATCGGGACAGGGGTCTACGAGCAGTACTTC. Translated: CSVTIGTGVYEQYF.